One and the same sample provided the 28 T cell receptor beta chains below, sequenced in a study of blood T cell repertoires in COVID-19 (dated by TCRdb to 2018 to 2020). The library was generated by the immunoSEQ multiplex PCR assay. The table comes from immuneACCESS by way of TCRdb, which keeps in-frame sequences with V and J called. Part of the clones is missing from these tables; in studies checked, under half for an unresolved V gene and the rest for unknown reasons. This sample gives 120,000 or so clones in total; about nine tenths of them show up just once. 4.6% of the sample is held by the ten biggest clonotypes. The material sequenced was peripheral blood. The receptor set was obtained from a man aged 60 to 75 with COVID-19, enrolled during active disease.

The chain carries TRBV28 and TRBJ2-1; a weak D match, TRBD1 (5 bases). The CDR3 runs 14 residues. V lost 10 bases to trimming and J lost 8 bases, with 21 bases between them. The germline gives CDR1 MDHEN, CDR2 SYDVKM. The DNA of the CDR3 is TGTGCCACCCGATTAGTGGAAACAGGCGATGAGCAGTTCTTC. This sequence encodes CATRLVETGDEQFF.

This chain uses TRBV7-2 with TRBJ2-7, with TRBD2 identical over 13 bases. The CDR3 contains 17 residues. V was pared by 5 bases and J by 3 bases, with 10 bases of the junction left unmatched. Germline V lookup: CDR1 SGHTA, CDR2 FQGNSA. CDR3: CASSAGLAGDPDYEQYF. The CDR3 DNA follows: TGTGCCAGCAGCGCCGGACTAGCGGGGGACCCAGACTACGAGCAGTACTTC.

The chain couples TRBV28 to TRBJ1-5; 8 bases match TRBD1. The CDR3 consists of 15 residues. V lost 6 bases to trimming and J lost 3 bases; unmatched junction nucleotides: 7. CDR1 and CDR2 from the germline V gene are MDHEN and SYDVKM. CDR3 region: CASRGQGAYNQPQHF. The CDR3 DNA follows: TGTGCCAGCAGGGGCCAGGGGGCCTACAATCAGCCCCAGCATTTT. The full variable domain, rest sourced from reference TRBV28 and TRBJ1-5, is DVKVTQSSRYLVKRTGEKVFLECVQDMDHENMFWYRQDPGLGLRLIYFSYDVKMKEKGDIPEGYSVSREKKERFSLILESASTNQTSMYLCASRGQGAYNQPQHFGDGTRLSIL.

J is TRBJ1-5 and V is TRBV7-2; possible D gene TRBD1, 5 bases. Trimming removed 2 bases from V and 7 bases from J, with 9 bases in between. The CDR3 runs 13 residues. CDR1 and CDR2 from the germline V gene are SGHTA and FQGNSA. The CDR3 nucleotides are TGTGCCAGCAGCTTACTCGACAGACAGCCCCAGCATTTT. This gives the protein CASSLLDRQPQHF.

The chain joins TRBV5-1 to TRBJ1-3; 7 bases map to TRBD1. This CDR3 contains 16 residues. Unmatched junction bases numbered 13, after V lost 4 bases and J lost 6 bases. The germline V gene encodes CDR1 SGHRS and CDR2 YFSETQ. CDR3 in amino acids: CASSIHPGTAQNTIYF. CDR3 in DNA: TGCGCCAGCAGCATCCACCCCGGGACAGCTCAAAACACCATATATTTT.

The chain is built from TRBV28 and TRBJ1-2; TRBD1 aligns across 7 bases. Germline loops: CDR1 MDHEN, CDR2 SYDVKM. V lost 6 bases and J lost 4; bases outside the gene matches: 5. The CDR3 consists of 13 residues. The CDR3 sequence is CASSAGTVYGYTF. The CDR3 DNA reads TGTGCCAGCAGCGCCGGGACAGTCTATGGCTACACCTTC.

The V and J genes are TRBV5-1 and TRBJ2-1, with 7 positions matching TRBD1. Germline V gene lookup returns CDR1 SGHRS and CDR2 YFSETQ. The CDR3 has 13 amino acids. The ends lost 3 bases at V and 6 bases at J; junction bases unmatched: 3. The CDR3 sequence is CASSSTGLNEQFF. For the CDR3, the DNA is TGCGCCAGCAGCTCGACAGGGCTCAATGAGCAGTTCTTC.

This clone was seen ten or more times. This chain links TRBV27 with TRBJ2-2, with 7 bases matching TRBD2. The germline CDR1 and CDR2 sequences are MNHEY and SMNVEV (reference sequence). This CDR3 region has 16 residues. J was trimmed by 3 bases and V by 5 bases; bases with no gene match: 9. CDR3 loop: CASSTMTSRYTGELFF. CDR3 bases: TGTGCCAGCAGTACAATGACTAGCAGGTACACCGGGGAGCTGTTTTTT.

The V and J genes are TRBV9 and TRBJ2-7; 8 nucleotides agree with TRBD1. The CDR3 covers 14 residues. CDR1 and CDR2 from the germline V gene are SGDLS and YYNGEE. V gave up 4 bases and J gave up 2 bases; unmatched junction bases: 5. The CDR3: CASSIRDRPYEQYF. The CDR3 DNA reads as TGTGCCAGCAGCATCCGGGACAGGCCCTACGAGCAGTACTTC.

The rearrangement links TRBV30 to TRBJ2-1, with D possibly being TRBD2 (5 bases). Germline V lookup: CDR1 GTSNPN, CDR2 SVGIG (reference sequence). This CDR3 is built from 15 residues. V was trimmed by 2 bases and J by 2 bases, leaving 13 bases between them. The CDR3 DNA reads TGTGCCTGGAGTTCCGAGACCGGGACCTACAATGAGCAGTTCTTC. Encoded protein: CAWSSETGTYNEQFF.

The V and J genes are TRBV4-3 and TRBJ2-3; possibly TRBD2 for D (6 bases). CDR1 is LGHNA and CDR2 is YSLEER in the germline V gene. This CDR3 is built from 19 residues. V was shortened by 1 base and J by 2 bases, with 22 bases between the two germline ends. Written as DNA, the CDR3 is TGCGCCAGCAGCCAAGGCCTTTGGGAAGCGGGTCTCTCCACAGATACGCAGTATTTT. This encodes CASSQGLWEAGLSTDTQYF.

The genes are TRBV11-2 and TRBJ2-7; possibly TRBD1 for D (6 bases). V was clipped by 2 bases and J by 0 bases, with 11 bases between them. Germline V CDR1 and CDR2: SGHAT, FQNNGV. The CDR3 is 15 amino acids. The CDR3 bases are TGTGCCAGCAGCTTATATGGACAGAGCTCCTACGAGCAGTACTTC. This gives the protein CASSLYGQSSYEQYF.

J is TRBJ2-1 and V is TRBV5-1; 8 nucleotides align to TRBD1. CDR1 and CDR2 from the germline V gene are SGHRS and YFSETQ. The junction had 6 bases not matched to a gene; V was cut back by 0 bases and J by 4 bases. This CDR3 spans 16 amino acids. CDR3 sequence reads: CASSLGTGSRYNEQFF. CDR3 in DNA: TGCGCCAGCAGCTTGGGGACAGGGAGTCGATACAATGAGCAGTTCTTC. Complete variable domain (other parts from reference TRBV5-1 and TRBJ2-1): KAGVTQTPRYLIKTRGQQVTLSCSPISGHRSVSWYQQTPGQGLQFLFEYFSETQRNKGNFPGRFSGRQFSNSRSEMNVSTLELGDSALYLCASSLGTGSRYNEQFFGPGTRLTVL.

The chain combines TRBV12-3 or TRBV12-4 with TRBJ2-7; TRBD1 is a possible D gene (5 bases). Trimming removed 5 bases at V and 3 bases at J, with 8 bases between. This CDR3 comprises 12 residues. The chain's CDR3 is CASSLDNYEQYF. The DNA for the CDR3 is TGTGCCAGCAGTCTGGACAACTACGAGCAGTACTTC.

This chain connects TRBV4-2 to TRBJ2-3, with 14 bases fitting TRBD2. CDR3 length: 19 residues. Germline assignment: CDR1 LGHNA and CDR2 YNFKEQ. V lost 0 bases and J lost 0; bases outside the gene matches: 5. CDR3 bases: TGTGCCAGCAGCCAAGATGGAGGACTAGCGGGAGGCAGCACAGATACGCAGTATTTT. Amino acid sequence: CASSQDGGLAGGSTDTQYF.

This clone came up once. This rearrangement joins TRBV4-2 to TRBJ1-6; D is perhaps TRBD1 (5 bases). CDR1 is LGHNA and CDR2 is YNFKEQ in the germline V gene. V lost 1 base and J lost 9, with 13 bases in between. CDR3 length: 15 residues. The CDR3 protein is CASSQASQGGSPLHF. CDR3 sequence (DNA): TGTGCCAGCAGCCAAGCCTCCCAGGGAGGTTCACCCCTCCACTTT.

The rearrangement joins TRBV5-1 to TRBJ2-2; 11 bases match TRBD2. The CDR3 covers 16 residues. Germline V gene sequence: CDR1 SGHRS, CDR2 YFSETQ. V lost 5 bases to trimming and J lost 5 bases; unmatched junction nucleotides: 8. CDR3 in amino acids: CASRRLAGLLTGELFF. The DNA of the CDR3 is TGCGCCAGCAGGCGACTAGCGGGACTCCTTACCGGGGAGCTGTTTTTT.

The chain uses TRBV7-9 and TRBJ1-2; D remains ambiguous. The germline V gene encodes CDR1 SEHNR and CDR2 FQNEAQ (reference sequence). Trimming stripped 3 bases from V and 1 base from J, with 12 bases between. The CDR3 length is 15 residues. The DNA for the CDR3 is TGTGCCAGCAGCTTGATGGGCCTTATTAACTATGGCTACACCTTC. Encoded protein: CASSLMGLINYGYTF.

The chain couples TRBV4-2 to TRBJ2-7; TRBD2 agrees at 8 bases. The CDR3 contains 15 residues. Trimming took 2 bases from V and 3 from J; bases not matched to a gene: 6. Germline lookup yields CDR1 LGHNA and CDR2 YNFKEQ. This chain's CDR3 is CASSQSGGAIYEQYF. The CDR3 DNA follows: TGTGCCAGCAGCCAATCCGGGGGGGCGATCTACGAGCAGTACTTC.

This clone was observed a handful of times. Other DNA sequences in this specimen translate into the identical CDR3. J is TRBJ2-5 and V is TRBV5-1; 14 nucleotides align to TRBD2. The CDR3 is 15 amino acids. Trimming at V came to 4 bases and at J to 4 bases, leaving 3 bases not matched to a gene. Germline V gives CDR1 SGHRS, CDR2 YFSETQ. The CDR3 here is CASSLGLAGVETQYF. The DNA of the CDR3 is TGCGCCAGCAGCCTGGGACTAGCGGGAGTAGAGACCCAGTACTTC.

The gene calls are TRBV19 and TRBJ1-1; 7 nucleotides line up with TRBD1. V trimming: 7 bases; J trimming: 3 bases; junction bases outside the gene matches: 20. Germline V gene sequence: CDR1 LNHDA, CDR2 SQIVND (reference sequence). The CDR3 totals 18 residues. The CDR3 here is CASIGVRGRSYPDTEAFF. CDR3 DNA sequence: TGTGCCAGTATCGGGGTTAGGGGGCGCTCGTACCCGGACACTGAAGCTTTCTTT.

This chain connects TRBV18 to TRBJ2-1; 8 positions agree with TRBD2. The ends lost 3 bases at V and 2 bases at J; junction bases unmatched: 9. CDR1 KGHSH and CDR2 LQKENI come from the germline V gene. The CDR3 runs to 17 residues. In DNA form, the CDR3 reads TGTGCCAGCTCACCGGGACGGGGGGGCGCACCCTACAATGAGCAGTTCTTC. Amino acids: CASSPGRGGAPYNEQFF.

The chain combines TRBV7-2 with TRBJ2-7; maybe TRBD1 (6 bases). In germline, CDR1 is SGHTA, CDR2 FQGNSA. V lost 8 bases and J 2 bases, leaving 16 bases between the germline ends. CDR3 length: 14 amino acids. CDR3 in DNA: TGTGCCAGCTGCCTCGACAGGAATACCTACGAGCAGTACTTC. Amino acid sequence: CASCLDRNTYEQYF. Combining the CDR3 with reference TRBV7-2 and TRBJ2-7 gives the whole variable domain GAGVSQSPSNKVTEKGKDVELRCDPISGHTALYWYRQSLGQGLEFLIYFQGNSAPDKSGLPSDRFSAERTGGSVSTLTIQRTQQEDSAVYLCASCLDRNTYEQYFGPGTRLTVT.

The rearrangement joins TRBV4-2 to TRBJ2-1; D not resolved. The germline V gene encodes CDR1 LGHNA and CDR2 YNFKEQ. Between the trimmed V and J ends, which lost 4 bases and 8 bases, there was a span of 9 bases. The CDR3 length is 12 residues. CDR3: CASSPDSDEQFF. DNA of the CDR3: TGTGCCAGCAGCCCAGATTCCGATGAGCAGTTCTTC.

The chain recombines TRBV30 with TRBJ2-7; 8 bases are a match to TRBD1. Per the germline V gene, CDR1 is GTSNPN and CDR2 is SVGIG (reference sequence). After removal of 0 bases from V and 0 bases from J, the junction contained 4 bases not matched to a gene. This CDR3 has 15 amino acids. The CDR3 spells CAWSVGTGPSYEQYF. The CDR3 DNA follows: TGTGCCTGGAGTGTAGGGACAGGACCCTCCTACGAGCAGTACTTC.

The rearrangement uses TRBV19 and TRBJ2-3; D perhaps matches TRBD1 (6 bases). The CDR3 loop spans 13 amino acids. Trimming removed 5 bases at V and 5 bases at J, with 11 bases between. Germline V lookup: CDR1 LNHDA, CDR2 SQIVND (reference sequence). In nucleotides, the CDR3 is TGTGCCAGTAGTTCCCGGACAGAAGATACGCAGTATTTT. Its protein product is CASSSRTEDTQYF.

This clone was counted ten times or more. The sample contains more than one DNA sequence encoding this CDR3. CDR3 nucleotides: TGCGCCAGCAGCTTGGGGGAGGGGGACACTGAAGCTTTCTTT. Its protein product is CASSLGEGDTEAFF. V usage is TRBV5-1 and J usage is TRBJ1-1, with a possible D match to TRBD1 (6 bases). Trimming removed 0 bases from V and 3 bases from J, with 9 bases in between. Germline V gene data show CDR1 as SGHRS and CDR2 as YFSETQ. The CDR3 has 14 residues.

The CDR3 DNA reads as TGTGCCTGGAGTAGGACAGGGGATACGCAGTATTTT. It encodes CAWSRTGDTQYF. The chain recombines TRBV30 with TRBJ2-3; 8 bases map to TRBD1. The CDR3 loop spans 12 amino acids. The V and J ends lost 2 bases and 6 bases, in that order; junction bases with no gene match: 1. Germline V gives CDR1 GTSNPN, CDR2 SVGIG (reference sequence). The full variable domain, in which reference TRBV30 and TRBJ2-3 provide the parts outside the CDR3, is SQTIHQWPATLVQPVGSPLSLECTVEGTSNPNLYWYRQAAGRGLQLLFYSVGIGQISSEVPQNLSASRPQDRQFILSSKKLLLSDSGFYLCAWSRTGDTQYFGPGTRLTVL.